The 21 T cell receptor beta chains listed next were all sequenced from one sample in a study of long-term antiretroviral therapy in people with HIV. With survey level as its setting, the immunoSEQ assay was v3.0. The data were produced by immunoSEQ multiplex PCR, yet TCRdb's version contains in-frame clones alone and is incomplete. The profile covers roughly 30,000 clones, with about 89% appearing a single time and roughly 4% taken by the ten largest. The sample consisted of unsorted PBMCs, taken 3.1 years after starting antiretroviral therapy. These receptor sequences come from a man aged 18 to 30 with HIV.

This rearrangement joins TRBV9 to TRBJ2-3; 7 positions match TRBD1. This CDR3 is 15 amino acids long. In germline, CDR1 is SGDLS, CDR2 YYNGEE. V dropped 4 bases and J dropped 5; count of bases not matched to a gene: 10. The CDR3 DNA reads TGTGCCAGCAGCCTTCCCGGGACAGTAATAGATACGCAGTATTTT. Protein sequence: CASSLPGTVIDTQYF.

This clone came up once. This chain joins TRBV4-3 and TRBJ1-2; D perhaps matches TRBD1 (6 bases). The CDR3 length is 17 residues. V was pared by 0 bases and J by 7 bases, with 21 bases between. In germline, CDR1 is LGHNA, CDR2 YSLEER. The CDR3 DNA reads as TGCGCCAGCAGCCAAGAGTCTACGGAGGGGGTGCCACGTGGCTACACCTTC. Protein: CASSQESTEGVPRGYTF.

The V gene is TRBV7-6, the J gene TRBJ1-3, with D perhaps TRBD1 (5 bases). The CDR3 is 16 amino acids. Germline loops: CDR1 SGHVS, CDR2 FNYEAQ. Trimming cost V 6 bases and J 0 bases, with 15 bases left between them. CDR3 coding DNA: TGTGCCAGCAGGGGGCTGGGGGGGAGCTCTGGAAACACCATATATTTT. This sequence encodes CASRGLGGSSGNTIYF.

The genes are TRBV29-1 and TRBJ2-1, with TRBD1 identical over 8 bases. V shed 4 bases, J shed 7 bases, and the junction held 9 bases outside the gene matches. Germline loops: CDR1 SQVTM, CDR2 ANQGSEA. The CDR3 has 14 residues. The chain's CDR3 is CSVGKDRAGNEQFF. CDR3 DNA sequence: TGCAGCGTTGGTAAGGACAGGGCAGGAAATGAGCAGTTCTTC.

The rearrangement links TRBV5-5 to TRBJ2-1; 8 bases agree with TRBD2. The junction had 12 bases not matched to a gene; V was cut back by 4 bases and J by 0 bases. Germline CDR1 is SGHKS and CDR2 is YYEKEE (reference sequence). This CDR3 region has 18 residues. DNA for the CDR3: TGTGCCAGCAGCCCGGCGGGCGGGGGGCCCAGCTCCTACAATGAGCAGTTCTTC. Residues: CASSPAGGGPSSYNEQFF. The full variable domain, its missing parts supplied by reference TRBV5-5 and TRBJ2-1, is DAGVTQSPTHLIKTRGQQVTLRCSPISGHKSVSWYQQVLGQGPQFIFQYYEKEERGRGNFPDRFSARQFPNYSSELNVNALLLGDSALYLCASSPAGGGPSSYNEQFFGPGTRLTVL.

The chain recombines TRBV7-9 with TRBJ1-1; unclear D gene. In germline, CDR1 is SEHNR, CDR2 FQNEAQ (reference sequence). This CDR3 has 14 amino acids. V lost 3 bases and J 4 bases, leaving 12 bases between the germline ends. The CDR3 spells CASSFVAEITEAFF. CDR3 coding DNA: TGTGCCAGCAGCTTCGTCGCGGAGATCACTGAAGCTTTCTTT.

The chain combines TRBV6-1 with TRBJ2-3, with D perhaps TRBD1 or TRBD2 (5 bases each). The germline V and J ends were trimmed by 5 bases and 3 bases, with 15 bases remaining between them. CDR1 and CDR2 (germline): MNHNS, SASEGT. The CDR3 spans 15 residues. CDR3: CASSRSKGRTDTQYF. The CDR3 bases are TGTGCCAGCAGTAGAAGTAAGGGACGGACAGATACGCAGTATTTT.

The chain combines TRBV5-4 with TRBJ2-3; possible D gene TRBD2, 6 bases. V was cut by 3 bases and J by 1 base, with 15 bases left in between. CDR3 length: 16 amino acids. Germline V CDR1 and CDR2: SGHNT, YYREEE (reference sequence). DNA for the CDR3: TGTGCCAGCAGCTCGTTTCGGCGGGGAGGCACAGATACGCAGTATTTT. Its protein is CASSSFRRGGTDTQYF.

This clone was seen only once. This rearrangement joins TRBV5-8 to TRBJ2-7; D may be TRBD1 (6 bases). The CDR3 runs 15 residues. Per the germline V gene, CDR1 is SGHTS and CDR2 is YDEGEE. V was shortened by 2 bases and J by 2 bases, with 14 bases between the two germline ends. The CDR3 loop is CASSFRHRAPYEQYF. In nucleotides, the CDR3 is TGTGCCAGCAGCTTTCGCCACAGGGCACCCTACGAGCAGTACTTC.

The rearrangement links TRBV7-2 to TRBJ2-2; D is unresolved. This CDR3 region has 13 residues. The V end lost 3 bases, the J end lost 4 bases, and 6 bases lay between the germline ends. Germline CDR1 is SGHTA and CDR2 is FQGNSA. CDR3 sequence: CASSLDGTGELFF. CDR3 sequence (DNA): TGTGCCAGCAGCTTGGACGGCACCGGGGAGCTGTTTTTT.

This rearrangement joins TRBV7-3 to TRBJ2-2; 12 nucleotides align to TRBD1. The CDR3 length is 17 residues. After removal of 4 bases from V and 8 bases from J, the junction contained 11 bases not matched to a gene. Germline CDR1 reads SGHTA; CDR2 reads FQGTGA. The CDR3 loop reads CASSYTSGQGATGELFF. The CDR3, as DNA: TGTGCCAGCAGCTATACCTCGGGACAGGGGGCGACAGGGGAGCTGTTTTTT.

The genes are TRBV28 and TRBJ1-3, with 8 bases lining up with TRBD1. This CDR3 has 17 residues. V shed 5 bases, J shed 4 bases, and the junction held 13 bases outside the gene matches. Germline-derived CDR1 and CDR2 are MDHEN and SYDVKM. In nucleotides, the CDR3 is TGTGCCAGCAGTCTCCCCCCGGGACAGGTGACCGGAAACACCATATATTTT. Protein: CASSLPPGQVTGNTIYF.

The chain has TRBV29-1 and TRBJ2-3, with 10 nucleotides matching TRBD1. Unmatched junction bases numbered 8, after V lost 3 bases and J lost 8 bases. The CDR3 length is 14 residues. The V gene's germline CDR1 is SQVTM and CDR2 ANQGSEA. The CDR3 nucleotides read TGCAGCGTTGACTCCGACAGGGGGCATGGTACGCAGTATTTT. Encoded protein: CSVDSDRGHGTQYF.

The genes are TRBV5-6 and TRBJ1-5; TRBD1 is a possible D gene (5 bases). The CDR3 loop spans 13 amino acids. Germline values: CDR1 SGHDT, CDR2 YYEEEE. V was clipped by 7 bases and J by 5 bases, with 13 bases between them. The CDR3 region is CASLGGLYQPQHF. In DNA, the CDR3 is TGTGCCAGCCTCGGGGGTCTTTATCAGCCCCAGCATTTT.

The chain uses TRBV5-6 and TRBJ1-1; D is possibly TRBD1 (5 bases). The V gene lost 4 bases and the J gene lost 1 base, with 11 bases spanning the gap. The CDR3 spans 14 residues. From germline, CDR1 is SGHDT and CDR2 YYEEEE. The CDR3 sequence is CASSPEGRNTEAFF. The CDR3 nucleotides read TGTGCCAGCAGCCCGGAGGGGCGGAACACTGAAGCTTTCTTT.

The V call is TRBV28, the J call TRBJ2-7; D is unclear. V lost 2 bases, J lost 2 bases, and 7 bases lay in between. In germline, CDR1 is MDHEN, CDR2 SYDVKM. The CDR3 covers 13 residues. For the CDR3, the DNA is TGTGCCAGCAGTTTACAGGCTACCTACGAGCAGTACTTC. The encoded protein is CASSLQATYEQYF.

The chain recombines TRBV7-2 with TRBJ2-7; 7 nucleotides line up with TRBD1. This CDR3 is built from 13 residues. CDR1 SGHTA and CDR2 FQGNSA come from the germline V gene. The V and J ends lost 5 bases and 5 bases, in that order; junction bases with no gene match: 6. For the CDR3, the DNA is TGTGCCAGCAGCCGGTCGACAGGGAACGAGCAGTACTTC. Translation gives CASSRSTGNEQYF.

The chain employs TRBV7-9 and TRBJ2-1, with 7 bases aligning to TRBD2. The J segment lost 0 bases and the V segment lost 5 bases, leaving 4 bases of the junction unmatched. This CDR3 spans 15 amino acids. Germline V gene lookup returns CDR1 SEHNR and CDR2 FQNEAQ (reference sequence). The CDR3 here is CASSSLAVSYNEQFF. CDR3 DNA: TGTGCCAGCAGCAGTCTAGCGGTCTCCTACAATGAGCAGTTCTTC.

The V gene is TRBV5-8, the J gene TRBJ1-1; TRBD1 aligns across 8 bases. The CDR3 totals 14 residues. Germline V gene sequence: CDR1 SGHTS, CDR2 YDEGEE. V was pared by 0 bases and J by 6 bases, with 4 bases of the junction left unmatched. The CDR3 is CASSLAGGAAEAFF. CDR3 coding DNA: TGTGCCAGCAGCTTGGCAGGGGGCGCGGCTGAAGCTTTCTTT.

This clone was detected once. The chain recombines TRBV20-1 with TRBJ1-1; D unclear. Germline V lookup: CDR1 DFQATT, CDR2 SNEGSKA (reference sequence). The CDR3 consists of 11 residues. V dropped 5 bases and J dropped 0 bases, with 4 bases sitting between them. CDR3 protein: CSAYLNTEAFF. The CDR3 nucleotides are TGCAGTGCTTACCTGAACACTGAAGCTTTCTTT.

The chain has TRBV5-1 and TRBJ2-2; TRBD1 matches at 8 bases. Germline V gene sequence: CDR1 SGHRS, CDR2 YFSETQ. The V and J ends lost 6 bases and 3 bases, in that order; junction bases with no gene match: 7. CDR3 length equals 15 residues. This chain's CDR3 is CASISQGAHTGELFF. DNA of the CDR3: TGCGCCAGCATTAGTCAGGGGGCGCACACCGGGGAGCTGTTTTTT.